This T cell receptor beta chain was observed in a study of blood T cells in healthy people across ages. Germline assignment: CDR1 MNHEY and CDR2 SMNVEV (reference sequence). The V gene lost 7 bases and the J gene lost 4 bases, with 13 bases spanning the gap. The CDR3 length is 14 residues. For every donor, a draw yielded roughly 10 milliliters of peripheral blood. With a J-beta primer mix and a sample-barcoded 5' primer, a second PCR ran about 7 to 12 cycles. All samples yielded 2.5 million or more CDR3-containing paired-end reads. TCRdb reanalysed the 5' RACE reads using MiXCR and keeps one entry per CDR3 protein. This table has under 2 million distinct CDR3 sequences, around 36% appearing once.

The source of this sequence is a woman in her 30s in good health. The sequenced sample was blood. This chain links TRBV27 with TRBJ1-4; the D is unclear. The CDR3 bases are TGTGCCAGCATCCTGAAGAAGAGTAATGAAAAACTGTTTTTT. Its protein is CASILKKSNEKLFF.